This TCR beta chain was sequenced in a study of regulatory T cells in long-lasting Graves disease. Study summary: Over 5 years on antithyroid drugs plus positive TSH receptor antibodies marked Graves' disease as persistent. Regarding the study as a whole: Clonotypes that were public and shared totalled approximately 3,000 in persistent patients versus about 1,000 in new patients. Persistent Graves' disease cases displayed lower TCR diversity than newly diagnosed ones. Persistent disease preferred TRBV28, TRBJ1-2 and TRBJ2-5; new disease, TRBV20-1 and TRBJ2-1.

Documented time point: persistent/refractory GD, antithyroid drugs over 5 years with positive TRAb. Extracted PBMC RNA gave rise to the TCR library. The authors built TCR beta libraries using iRepertoire HTBI primers and Arm-PCR of CDR3 regions. TCRdb re-derived calls from the multiplex PCR reads in MiXCR, one entry per CDR3 protein. The sample contains 350,000 to 500,000 distinct CDR3 sequences, roughly a fifth of which appear only once. CDR1 and CDR2 from the germline V gene are GTSNPN and SVGIG (reference sequence). V dropped 1 base and J dropped 8; count of bases not matched to a gene: 7. The CDR3 sequence is 14 residues long. About this clonotype: No antigen is known for it.

This receptor was taken from a female donor with Graves disease. The chain carries TRBV30 and TRBJ1-2; TRBD1 matches at 10 bases. The source was peripheral blood mononuclear cells (PBMCs), collected when the disease was refractory, from a patient treated with antithyroid drugs. CDR3 protein: CAWSGSTGGAGYTF. The CDR3 DNA is TGTGCCTGGAGTGGGTCGACAGGGGGCGCCGGCTACACCTTC.